The TCR beta chain under discussion was sequenced for a study of blood T cell repertoires in COVID-19. In the study overall: The United States, Italy and Spain provided the acute and convalescent COVID-19 samples.

Assay used: immunoSEQ multiplex PCR; TCRdb lists only in-frame clones, some missing. Among about 200,000 clones listed, 70% to 85% were seen once. Participant ages covered about 18 to 89 years across 25 or so US areas. Allocation to cohorts depended on clinical history reported by the participants. Before being deemed recovered, Cohort 3 donors had two negative PCRs, clearance, or symptom resolution. Germline loops: CDR1 MGHRA, CDR2 YSYEKL. The CDR3 sequence is 14 residues long. Trimming removed 0 bases from V and 1 base from J, with 6 bases in between. The chain carries TRBV4-1 and TRBJ1-1; D uncertain. The material sequenced was PBMCs or T cells enriched from blood (not recorded which). The clonotype comes from a man between 40 and 49 years old who had recovered from COVID-19. The CDR3 spells CASSQERSNTEAFF. CDR3 DNA sequence: TGCGCCAGCAGCCAAGAACGGTCGAACACTGAAGCTTTCTTT.